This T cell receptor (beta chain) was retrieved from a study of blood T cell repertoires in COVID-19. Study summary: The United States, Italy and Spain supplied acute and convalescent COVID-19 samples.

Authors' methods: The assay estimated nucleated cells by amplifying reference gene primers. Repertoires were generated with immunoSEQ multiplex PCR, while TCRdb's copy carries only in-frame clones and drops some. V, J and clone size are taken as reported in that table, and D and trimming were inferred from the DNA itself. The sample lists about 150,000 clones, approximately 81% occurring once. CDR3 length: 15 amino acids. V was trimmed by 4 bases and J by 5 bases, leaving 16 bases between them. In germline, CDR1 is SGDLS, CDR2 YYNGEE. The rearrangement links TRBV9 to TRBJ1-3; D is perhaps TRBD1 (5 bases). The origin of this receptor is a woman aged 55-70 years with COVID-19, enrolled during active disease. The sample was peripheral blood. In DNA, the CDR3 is TGTGCCAGCAGCAAAGACAGCCAGAATCGAAACACCATATATTTT. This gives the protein CASSKDSQNRNTIYF.